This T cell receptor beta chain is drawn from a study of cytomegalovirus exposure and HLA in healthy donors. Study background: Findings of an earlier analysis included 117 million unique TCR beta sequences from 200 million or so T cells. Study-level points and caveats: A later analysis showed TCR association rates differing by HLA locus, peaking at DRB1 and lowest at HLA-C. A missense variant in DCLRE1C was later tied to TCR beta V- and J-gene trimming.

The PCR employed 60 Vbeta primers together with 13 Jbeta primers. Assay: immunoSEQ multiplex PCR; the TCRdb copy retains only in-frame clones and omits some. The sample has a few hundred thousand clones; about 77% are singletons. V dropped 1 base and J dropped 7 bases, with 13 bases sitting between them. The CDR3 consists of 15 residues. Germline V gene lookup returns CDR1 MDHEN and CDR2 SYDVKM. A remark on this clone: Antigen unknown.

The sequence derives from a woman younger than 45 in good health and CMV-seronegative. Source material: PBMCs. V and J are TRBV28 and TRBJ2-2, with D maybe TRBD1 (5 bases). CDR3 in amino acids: CASSLSQGGGGELFF. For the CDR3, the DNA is TGTGCCAGCAGTTTATCCCAGGGCGGCGGCGGGGAGCTGTTTTTT.